This T cell receptor beta chain was sequenced for a study of response to subunit inactivated influenza vaccine. Each CDR3 protein is one row after TCRdb ran MiXCR on the RT-PCR reads. The data show 200,000 to 300,000 distinct CDR3 sequences, roughly an eighth seen once. Trimming took 1 base from V and 3 from J, leaving 10 bases between them. There are 13 residues in the CDR3. In germline, CDR1 is DFQATT, CDR2 SNEGSKA (reference sequence). General observations from the study: Few additional T cells are recruited per seasonal influenza vaccination, authors suggested.

This clonotype was picked up a small number of times. No antigen is known for it. This specimen consisted of non-naive T cells sorted from PBMCs, obtained approximately 15 days before vaccination. The V call is TRBV20-1, the J call TRBJ2-7, with D possibly TRBD1 on 5 matching bases. This receptor was identified in a man aged 45-65 years who received an inactivated influenza vaccine. The CDR3 is CSARGGWSYEQYF. For the CDR3, the DNA is TGCAGTGCTAGAGGGGGCTGGAGCTACGAGCAGTACTTC.